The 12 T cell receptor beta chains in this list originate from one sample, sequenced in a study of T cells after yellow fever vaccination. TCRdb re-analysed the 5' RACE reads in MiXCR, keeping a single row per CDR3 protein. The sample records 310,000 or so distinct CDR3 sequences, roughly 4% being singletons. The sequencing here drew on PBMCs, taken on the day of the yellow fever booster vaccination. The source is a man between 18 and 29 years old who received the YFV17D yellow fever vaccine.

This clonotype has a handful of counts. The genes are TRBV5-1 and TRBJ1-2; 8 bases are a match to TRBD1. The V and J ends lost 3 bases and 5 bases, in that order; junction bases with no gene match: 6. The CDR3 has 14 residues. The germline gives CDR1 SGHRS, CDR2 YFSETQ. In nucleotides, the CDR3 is TGCGCCAGCAGCTGGGGACAGGAGGGGTATGGCTACACCTTC. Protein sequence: CASSWGQEGYGYTF.

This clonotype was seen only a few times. The CDR3 here is CAWSGESPYEQYF. The CDR3 DNA follows: TGTGCCTGGAGCGGGGAGTCCCCCTACGAGCAGTACTTC. J is TRBJ2-7 and V is TRBV30, with D possibly TRBD2 on 5 matching bases. The CDR3 length is 13 residues. Germline CDR1 and CDR2: GTSNPN and SVGIG (reference sequence). V was shortened by 3 bases and J by 2 bases, with 11 bases between the two germline ends.

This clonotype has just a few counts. In DNA form, the CDR3 reads TGTGCCATCAGTAATCACTACGAGCAGTACTTC. Its translation: CAISNHYEQYF. The chain joins TRBV10-3 to TRBJ2-7, with no clear D. With 5 bases removed from V and 3 bases from J, the gap between germline ends came to 5 bases. In germline, CDR1 is ENHRY, CDR2 SYGVKD. There are 11 residues in the CDR3.

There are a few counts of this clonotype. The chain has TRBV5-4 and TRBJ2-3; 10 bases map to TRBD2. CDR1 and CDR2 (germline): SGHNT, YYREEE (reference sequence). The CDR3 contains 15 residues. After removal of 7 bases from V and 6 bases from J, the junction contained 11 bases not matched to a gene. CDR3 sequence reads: CASLPSGGAPDTQYF. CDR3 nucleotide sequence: TGTGCCAGCCTTCCGAGCGGGGGGGCCCCTGATACGCAGTATTTT.

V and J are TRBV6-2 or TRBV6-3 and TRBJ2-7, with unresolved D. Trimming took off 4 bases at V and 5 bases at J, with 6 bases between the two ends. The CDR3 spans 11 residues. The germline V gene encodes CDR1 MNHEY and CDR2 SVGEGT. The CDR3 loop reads CASSLTDEQYF. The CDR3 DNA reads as TGTGCCAGCAGTTTGACGGACGAGCAGTACTTC.

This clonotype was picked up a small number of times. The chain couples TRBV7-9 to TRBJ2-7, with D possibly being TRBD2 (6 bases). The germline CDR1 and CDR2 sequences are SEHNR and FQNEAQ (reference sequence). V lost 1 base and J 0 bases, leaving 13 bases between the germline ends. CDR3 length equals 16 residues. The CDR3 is CASSLVTLASSYEQYF. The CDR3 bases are TGTGCCAGCAGCTTAGTTACTCTAGCGAGCTCCTACGAGCAGTACTTC.

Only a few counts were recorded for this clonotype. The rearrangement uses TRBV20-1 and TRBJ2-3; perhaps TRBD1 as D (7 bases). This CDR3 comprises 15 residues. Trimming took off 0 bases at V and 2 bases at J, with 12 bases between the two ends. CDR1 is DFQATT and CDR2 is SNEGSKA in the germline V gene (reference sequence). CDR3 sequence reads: CSAREEGALTDTQYF. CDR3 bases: TGCAGTGCTAGAGAGGAGGGGGCCCTCACAGATACGCAGTATTTT.

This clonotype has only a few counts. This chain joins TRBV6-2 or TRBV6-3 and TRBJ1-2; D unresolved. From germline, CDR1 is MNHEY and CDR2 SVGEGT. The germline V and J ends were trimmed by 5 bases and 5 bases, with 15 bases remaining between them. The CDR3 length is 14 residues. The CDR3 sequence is CASSQSPVVYGYTF. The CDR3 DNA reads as TGTGCCAGCAGTCAGTCACCCGTCGTTTATGGCTACACCTTC.

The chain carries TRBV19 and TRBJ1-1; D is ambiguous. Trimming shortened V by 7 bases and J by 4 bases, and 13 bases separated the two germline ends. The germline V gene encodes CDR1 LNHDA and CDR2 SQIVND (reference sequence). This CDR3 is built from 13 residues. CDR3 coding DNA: TGTGCCAGTATGTTCGACGCCAGCACTGAAGCTTTCTTT. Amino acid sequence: CASMFDASTEAFF.

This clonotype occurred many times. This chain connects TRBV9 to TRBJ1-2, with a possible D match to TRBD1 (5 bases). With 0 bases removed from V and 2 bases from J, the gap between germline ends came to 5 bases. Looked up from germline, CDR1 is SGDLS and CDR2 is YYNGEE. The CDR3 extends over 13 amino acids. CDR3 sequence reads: CASSVAGNYGYTF. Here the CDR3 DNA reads TGTGCCAGCAGCGTAGCAGGGAACTATGGCTACACCTTC. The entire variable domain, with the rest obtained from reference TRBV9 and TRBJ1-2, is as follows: DSGVTQTPKHLITATGQRVTLRCSPRSGDLSVYWYQQSLDQGLQFLIQYYNGEERAKGNILERFSAQQFPDLHSELNLSSLELGDSALYFCASSVAGNYGYTFGSGTRLTVV.

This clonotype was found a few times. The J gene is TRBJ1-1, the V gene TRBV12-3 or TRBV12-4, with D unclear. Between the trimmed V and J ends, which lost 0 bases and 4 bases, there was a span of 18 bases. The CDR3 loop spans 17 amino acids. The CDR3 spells CASSLASLDLRATEAFF. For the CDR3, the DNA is TGTGCCAGCAGTTTAGCGTCTCTGGACCTTAGGGCCACTGAAGCTTTCTTT.

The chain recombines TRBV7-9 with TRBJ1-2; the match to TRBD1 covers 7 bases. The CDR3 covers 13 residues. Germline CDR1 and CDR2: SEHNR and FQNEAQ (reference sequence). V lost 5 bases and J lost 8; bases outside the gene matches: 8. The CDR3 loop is CASSAGTVGGYTF. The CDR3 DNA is TGTGCCAGCAGCGCAGGGACAGTAGGAGGCTACACCTTC.